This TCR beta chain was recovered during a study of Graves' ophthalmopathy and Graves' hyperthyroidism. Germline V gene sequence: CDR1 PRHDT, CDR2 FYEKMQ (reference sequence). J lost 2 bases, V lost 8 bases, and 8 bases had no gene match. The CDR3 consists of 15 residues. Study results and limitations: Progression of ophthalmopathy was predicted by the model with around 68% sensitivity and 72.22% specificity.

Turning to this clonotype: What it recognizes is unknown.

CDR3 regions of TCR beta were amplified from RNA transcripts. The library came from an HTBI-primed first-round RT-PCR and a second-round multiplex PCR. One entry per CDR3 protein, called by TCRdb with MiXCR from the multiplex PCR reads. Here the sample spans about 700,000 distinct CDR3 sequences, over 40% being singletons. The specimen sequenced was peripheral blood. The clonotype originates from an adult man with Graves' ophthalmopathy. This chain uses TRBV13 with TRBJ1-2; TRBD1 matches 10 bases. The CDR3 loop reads CASGDRGRPNYGYTF. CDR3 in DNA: TGTGCCAGCGGGGACAGGGGCAGGCCAAACTATGGCTACACCTTC.